These 12 T cell receptor beta chains were sequenced from one sample in a study of CD8 T cells in ankylosing spondylitis. TCRdb reanalysed the 5' RACE reads using MiXCR and keeps one entry per CDR3 protein. The repertoire holds approximately 260,000 distinct CDR3 sequences, with less than 10% as singletons. Sequencing was done on a sample of blood, either unsorted or a sorted T cell fraction (not recorded which). The receptor set was obtained from a male donor with ankylosing spondylitis or in good health (not recorded which).

This clonotype has at least ten counts. A much larger clone sits a single nucleotide away, making a read error possible. The CDR3 does not close with the conserved phenylalanine or tryptophan, likely indicating a read error. V is TRBV12-3 or TRBV12-4 and J is TRBJ2-1; 7 bases fit TRBD2. The CDR3 extends over 14 amino acids. The V segment lost 7 bases and the J segment 3 bases; nucleotides outside the gene matches: 6. CDR3 bases: TGTGCCAGCATCGCTGGGGGGGGCTACAATGAGCAGTTCTCC. As protein: CASIAGGGYNEQFS.

This clonotype was recorded many times. The V gene is TRBV15, the J gene TRBJ1-4; D is possibly TRBD1 (5 bases). The V gene lost 0 bases and the J gene lost 6 bases, with 14 bases spanning the gap. There are 16 residues in the CDR3. The germline CDR1 and CDR2 sequences are LNHNV and YYDKDF (reference sequence). The DNA of the CDR3 is TGTGCCACCAGCAGAGATAGTATCAGGGAGGATGAAAAACTGTTTTTT. Residues: CATSRDSIREDEKLFF.

This clonotype was found many times. J is TRBJ2-7 and V is TRBV27; TRBD1 agrees at 9 bases. This CDR3 region has 16 residues. With V trimmed by 6 bases and J by 1 base, 10 bases remained unmatched. CDR1 is MNHEY, CDR2 SMNVEV, per germline (reference sequence). CDR3 sequence (DNA): TGTGCCAGCAGACTTCCCCGGACAGGGGAATCCTACGAGCAGTACTTC. Its translation is CASRLPRTGESYEQYF.

This clonotype was found many times. V and J are TRBV20-1 and TRBJ1-1; 7 positions match TRBD1. From germline, CDR1 is DFQATT and CDR2 SNEGSKA (reference sequence). The CDR3 is made up of 13 amino acids. Trimming cost V 6 bases and J 3 bases; bases outside gene matches: 7. CDR3 coding DNA: TGCAGTGCACTCAGGGGGGGGGACACTGAAGCTTTCTTT. It specifies CSALRGGDTEAFF.

This clonotype was picked up many times. CDR3 nucleotide sequence: TGTGCCAGCAGCTTAGGTTCCTACGAGCAGTACTTC. It yields the protein CASSLGSYEQYF. The genes are TRBV7-9 and TRBJ2-7; D not resolved. V gave up 1 base and J gave up 1 base, with 2 bases separating them. Germline CDR1 reads SEHNR; CDR2 reads FQNEAQ (reference sequence). There are 12 residues in the CDR3.

In its sample, this clonotype was seen many times. The rearrangement links TRBV5-1 to TRBJ2-7; D may be TRBD1 (6 bases). The CDR3 totals 16 residues. Germline V gene lookup returns CDR1 SGHRS and CDR2 YFSETQ. The V end lost 4 bases, the J end lost 1 base, and 18 bases lay between the germline ends. The CDR3 nucleotides are TGCGCCAGCAGCCTAGAGCCGGACAGCCGATCCTACGAGCAGTACTTC. Protein: CASSLEPDSRSYEQYF.

The gene calls are TRBV3-1 and TRBJ2-7, with D possibly matching TRBD2 (6 bases). CDR3 length: 15 amino acids. V was trimmed by 1 base and J by 4 bases, leaving 14 bases between them. Germline-derived CDR1 and CDR2 are LGHDT and YNNKEL (reference sequence). The CDR3 loop is CASSQAVQGGYEQYF. As DNA, the CDR3 is TGTGCCAGCAGCCAAGCAGTTCAGGGAGGATACGAGCAGTACTTC.

This clonotype was observed a few times. The rearrangement uses TRBV19 and TRBJ1-2; no clear D. CDR3 length equals 15 residues. The ends were cut back, 3 bases at V and 0 bases at J, with 11 bases in the middle. Per germline, CDR1 LNHDA and CDR2 SQIVND (reference sequence). The CDR3: CASSMRTTSNYGYTF. CDR3 coding DNA: TGTGCCAGTAGTATGAGAACGACCTCTAACTATGGCTACACCTTC.

V gene TRBV30 combines with J gene TRBJ2-1; D may be TRBD1 (5 bases). CDR3 length equals 16 residues. Germline lookup yields CDR1 GTSNPN and CDR2 SVGIG (reference sequence). V lost 4 bases to trimming and J lost 6 bases, with 22 bases between them. Here the CDR3 reads CAWILSGGPQGNEQFF. For the CDR3, the DNA is TGTGCCTGGATCCTCTCAGGTGGTCCTCAGGGCAATGAGCAGTTCTTC.

In its sample, this clonotype was seen a few times. The V call is TRBV5-5, the J call TRBJ1-4; maybe TRBD1 (5 bases). Per the germline V gene, CDR1 is SGHKS and CDR2 is YYEKEE (reference sequence). The germline V and J ends were trimmed by 1 base and 0 bases, with 16 bases remaining between them. This CDR3 is 18 amino acids long. CDR3 coding DNA: TGTGCCAGCAGCTTGTACATCTCCCGGGGACCAACTAATGAAAAACTGTTTTTT. Translation gives CASSLYISRGPTNEKLFF. Full variable domain (remainder filled in from reference TRBV5-5 and TRBJ1-4): DAGVTQSPTHLIKTRGQQVTLRCSPISGHKSVSWYQQVLGQGPQFIFQYYEKEERGRGNFPDRFSARQFPNYSSELNVNALLLGDSALYLCASSLYISRGPTNEKLFFGSGTQLSVL.

This clonotype was picked up many times. This chain links TRBV29-1 with TRBJ2-2; 8 bases map to TRBD1. The V gene end was trimmed by 7 bases and the J gene end by 4 bases; junction bases not matched to a gene: 5. CDR3 length equals 13 residues. Germline V CDR1 and CDR2: SQVTM, ANQGSEA. Written as DNA, the CDR3 is TGCAGCGCGAACAGGGGGAGCACCGGGGAGCTGTTTTTT. Protein sequence: CSANRGSTGELFF.

The sample holds many counts of this clonotype. J is TRBJ2-2 and V is TRBV29-1; D unclear. The CDR3 runs to 13 residues. V lost 4 bases, J lost 4 bases, and 10 bases lay in between. The germline CDR1 and CDR2 sequences are SQVTM and ANQGSEA. This CDR3 reads CSVANLVTGELFF. The CDR3, as DNA: TGCAGCGTTGCGAATCTCGTCACCGGGGAGCTGTTTTTT.